These 12 T cell receptor beta chains share one sample of origin, sequenced in a study of blood T cell repertoires in COVID-19. Measured with immunoSEQ multiplex PCR; TCRdb has only the in-frame clones, and not every one. The table lists some 120,000 clones, roughly 69% of them singletons. Sequencing was done on a sample of peripheral blood. These receptors all come from a woman in her seventies with acute or convalescent COVID-19.

The CDR3 DNA reads as TGTGCCAGCAGCGACAGATACGAGCAGTACTTC. Its protein is CASSDRYEQYF. This sequence joins TRBV7-2 and TRBJ2-7, with a possible D match to TRBD1 (5 bases). The CDR3 covers 11 residues. The germline V gene encodes CDR1 SGHTA and CDR2 FQGNSA. Trimming shortened V by 5 bases and J by 4 bases, and 6 bases separated the two germline ends.

This chain uses TRBV30 with TRBJ2-5; D not resolved. Looked up from germline, CDR1 is GTSNPN and CDR2 is SVGIG (reference sequence). CDR3 length equals 14 residues. Trimming pared 0 bases from V and 7 bases from J, leaving 15 bases between. CDR3: CAWSVTRFQRTQYF. In nucleotides, the CDR3 is TGTGCCTGGAGTGTAACCAGGTTCCAGAGGACCCAGTACTTC.

CDR3 in DNA: TGTGCCAGCAGTTTATCCGAGGGACAGGGTTACAATGAGCAGTTCTTC. Amino acid sequence: CASSLSEGQGYNEQFF. The chain carries TRBV28 and TRBJ2-1; TRBD1 aligns across 9 bases. The ends lost 1 base at V and 4 bases at J; junction bases unmatched: 5. CDR1 MDHEN and CDR2 SYDVKM come from the germline V gene. The CDR3 is 16 residues long. The full variable domain, rest sourced from reference TRBV28 and TRBJ2-1, is DVKVTQSSRYLVKRTGEKVFLECVQDMDHENMFWYRQDPGLGLRLIYFSYDVKMKEKGDIPEGYSVSREKKERFSLILESASTNQTSMYLCASSLSEGQGYNEQFFGPGTRLTVL.

J is TRBJ2-3 and V is TRBV29-1; the D gene is possibly TRBD2 (5 bases). The CDR3 sequence is 13 residues long. Germline assignment: CDR1 SQVTM and CDR2 ANQGSEA. Trimming left V 3 bases short and J 2 bases short, with 9 bases between. The CDR3: CSVETGYTDTQYF. The CDR3 coding sequence is TGCAGCGTTGAGACGGGGTACACAGATACGCAGTATTTT.

This chain links TRBV18 with TRBJ2-3; the D is unclear. The CDR3 runs 15 residues. V lost 6 bases and J lost 0, with 13 bases in between. The germline V gene encodes CDR1 KGHSH and CDR2 LQKENI. CDR3 loop: CASSPPRSSTDTQYF. The CDR3 DNA reads TGTGCCAGCTCCCCGCCGAGATCCAGCACAGATACGCAGTATTTT.

The CDR3 sequence: CASSQAAGGHLAQAFF. CDR3 in DNA: TGTGCCAGCAGCCAAGCCGCAGGGGGCCACCTTGCCCAAGCTTTCTTT. This rearrangement joins TRBV3-1 (or the pseudogene TRBV3-2) to TRBJ1-1; 8 bases are shared with TRBD1. Germline loops: CDR1 LGHDT, CDR2 YNNKEL (reference sequence). The CDR3 sequence is 16 residues long. The trim removed 1 base at V and 9 bases at J, leaving 13 bases unmatched.

The chain links TRBV6-5 to TRBJ1-6; D remains unclear. CDR3 length equals 15 residues. The V gene's germline CDR1 is MNHEY and CDR2 SVGAGI. V lost 0 bases, J lost 6 bases, and 9 bases lay in between. CDR3: CASSYSSRPNSPLHF. The CDR3 DNA follows: TGTGCCAGCAGTTACTCCTCTAGACCTAATTCACCCCTCCACTTT.

This chain joins TRBV3-1 (or the pseudogene TRBV3-2) and TRBJ1-3, with unresolved D. This CDR3 is 14 amino acids long. Looked up from germline, CDR1 is LGHDT and CDR2 is YNNKEL (reference sequence). V was trimmed by 5 bases and J by 0 bases, leaving 8 bases between them. This CDR3 reads CASSARSSGNTIYF. The CDR3 DNA reads as TGTGCCAGCAGCGCTAGGAGCTCTGGAAACACCATATATTTT.

V is TRBV29-1 and J is TRBJ2-3, with 9 bases lining up with TRBD2. Germline CDR1 SQVTM, CDR2 ANQGSEA. J lost 5 bases, V lost 1 base, and 7 bases had no gene match. The CDR3 is 15 amino acids. In DNA form, the CDR3 reads TGCAGCGTTGAAGTTGGCGGGGGGGCGGTAGATACGCAGTATTTT. Protein product: CSVEVGGGAVDTQYF.

The chain recombines TRBV3-1 (or the pseudogene TRBV3-2) with TRBJ2-1; 11 nucleotides line up with TRBD2. This CDR3 comprises 16 residues. V lost 0 bases and J lost 2; bases outside the gene matches: 0. The germline CDR1 and CDR2 sequences are LGHDT and YNNKEL (reference sequence). CDR3 sequence reads: CASSQDSGGAYNEQFF. CDR3 coding DNA: TGTGCCAGCAGCCAAGATAGCGGGGGGGCCTACAATGAGCAGTTCTTC.

The chain links TRBV19 to TRBJ1-5; 7 bases match TRBD1. The CDR3 is 13 residues long. In germline, CDR1 is LNHDA, CDR2 SQIVND (reference sequence). Losses at the gene ends were 7 bases for V and 4 bases for J; bases not matched to a gene: 4. CDR3 sequence (DNA): TGTGCCAGTAAGGGGGCCCCTAATCAGCCCCAGCATTTT. Amino acids: CASKGAPNQPQHF.

This chain connects TRBV30 to TRBJ1-2; 7 bases match TRBD1. The germline V gene encodes CDR1 GTSNPN and CDR2 SVGIG (reference sequence). Unmatched junction bases numbered 9, after V lost 8 bases and J lost 3 bases. The CDR3 has 13 residues. The CDR3 loop is CAGPAGGYYGYTF. CDR3 bases: TGTGCCGGGCCGGCAGGGGGATACTATGGCTACACCTTC.